The 30 T cell receptor beta chains below all came from one sample that was sequenced in a study of blood T cells in healthy people across ages. Sample-barcoded 5' priming and a J-beta primer mix drove a second PCR of roughly 7 to 11 cycles. TCRdb re-called the 5' RACE reads through MiXCR, storing one row per CDR3 protein. The repertoire has about 540,000 distinct CDR3 sequences, around 24% of them found once; the top ten carry around 10%. These same data were also listed under a study on T cells of mothers and their children.

Sequencing was performed on blood. These TCRs come from a boy younger than 18 in good health.

This clonotype was picked up a small number of times. The J gene is TRBJ2-5, the V gene TRBV28, with unresolved D. This CDR3 comprises 13 residues. Trimming removed 4 bases from V and 5 bases from J, with 11 bases in between. Germline CDR1 and CDR2: MDHEN and SYDVKM. CDR3 sequence (DNA): TGTGCCAGCAGTTACGCCGAGTCGGAGACCCAGTACTTC. Translation: CASSYAESETQYF.

This clonotype was counted many times. The CDR3 sequence is CASTLGQGGEKLFF. The CDR3 region has the DNA TGTGCCAGCACCTTGGGACAGGGTGGAGAAAAACTGTTTTTT. The J gene is TRBJ1-4, the V gene TRBV28, with 9 positions matching TRBD1. The CDR3 loop spans 14 amino acids. Germline V gives CDR1 MDHEN, CDR2 SYDVKM. The J segment lost 8 bases and the V segment lost 7 bases, leaving 8 bases of the junction unmatched. Full variable domain (outside the CDR3, taken from reference TRBV28 and TRBJ1-4): DVKVTQSSRYLVKRTGEKVFLECVQDMDHENMFWYRQDPGLGLRLIYFSYDVKMKEKGDIPEGYSVSREKKERFSLILESASTNQTSMYLCASTLGQGGEKLFFGSGTQLSVL.

The V call is TRBV7-2, the J call TRBJ2-2; D remains unclear. This CDR3 is 15 amino acids long. Germline V gene lookup returns CDR1 SGHTA and CDR2 FQGNSA. Between the trimmed V and J ends, which lost 2 bases and 7 bases, there was a span of 14 bases. The CDR3 bases are TGTGCCAGCAGCTTACTCCGGGTTACTGGCGGGGAGCTGTTTTTT. Its translation is CASSLLRVTGGELFF. The full variable domain, in which reference TRBV7-2 and TRBJ2-2 provide the parts outside the CDR3, is GAGVSQSPSNKVTEKGKDVELRCDPISGHTALYWYRQSLGQGLEFLIYFQGNSAPDKSGLPSDRFSAERTGGSVSTLTIQRTQQEDSAVYLCASSLLRVTGGELFFGEGSRLTVL.

This clonotype occurred a few times. V and J are TRBV5-1 and TRBJ2-2; D may be TRBD1 or TRBD2 (5 bases each). The CDR3 is 16 residues long. In germline, CDR1 is SGHRS, CDR2 YFSETQ. V lost 5 bases and J lost 3, with 17 bases in between. CDR3 residues: CASSRAEGTDTGELFF. CDR3 DNA: TGCGCCAGCAGTCGGGCTGAGGGGACCGACACCGGGGAGCTGTTTTTT. Full variable domain (outside the CDR3, taken from reference TRBV5-1 and TRBJ2-2): KAGVTQTPRYLIKTRGQQVTLSCSPISGHRSVSWYQQTPGQGLQFLFEYFSETQRNKGNFPGRFSGRQFSNSRSEMNVSTLELGDSALYLCASSRAEGTDTGELFFGEGSRLTVL.

This clonotype was recorded a few times. The V gene is TRBV15, the J gene TRBJ2-7, with D perhaps matching TRBD1 or TRBD2 (5 bases each). This CDR3 contains 15 residues. The V gene lost 0 bases and the J gene lost 1 base, with 10 bases spanning the gap. Germline lookup yields CDR1 LNHNV and CDR2 YYDKDF (reference sequence). For the CDR3, the DNA is TGTGCCACCAGCAGAGACAGGGACCGGTCCTACGAGCAGTACTTC. This encodes CATSRDRDRSYEQYF.

The V call is TRBV28, the J call TRBJ1-2; no definite D call. The CDR3 runs 14 residues. Germline V gene sequence: CDR1 MDHEN, CDR2 SYDVKM. The V and J ends lost 3 bases and 7 bases respectively, with 15 bases between them. The CDR3 loop is CASSFPLTLSGYTF. CDR3 coding DNA: TGTGCCAGCAGTTTTCCCCTGACCCTGAGTGGCTACACCTTC.

CDR3 sequence (DNA): TGTGCCAGCAGTGCAAGGGGTCCCGGAAACACCATATATTTT. Protein product: CASSARGPGNTIYF. The gene calls are TRBV28 and TRBJ1-3; the D gene is possibly TRBD1 (5 bases). In germline, CDR1 is MDHEN, CDR2 SYDVKM. The CDR3 length is 14 residues. The ends were cut back, 5 bases at V and 4 bases at J, with 12 bases in the middle.

This clonotype was seen a handful of times. CDR3 nucleotides: TGTGCCACCAGCAGCCGGACTAGCGGTCGCTACGAGCAGTACTTC. This gives the protein CATSSRTSGRYEQYF. The chain has TRBV15 and TRBJ2-5; 10 bases are a match to TRBD2. The J call is in doubt because the DNA end fits TRBJ2-7 better. Per the germline V gene, CDR1 is LNHNV and CDR2 is YYDKDF (reference sequence). The CDR3 runs 15 residues.

This clonotype showed up just a few times. The chain is built from TRBV7-3 and TRBJ2-3, with 7 bases identical to TRBD1. This CDR3 region has 17 residues. Germline V gene data show CDR1 as SGHTA and CDR2 as FQGTGA. V trimming: 4 bases; J trimming: 3 bases; junction bases outside the gene matches: 13. In DNA form, the CDR3 reads TGTGCCAGCAGCTCAGAGGGGGCTTCCCTGAGGACAGATACGCAGTATTTT. It encodes CASSSEGASLRTDTQYF.

This clonotype was detected a few times. CDR3: CASSHDTVDSNEQFF. The CDR3 nucleotides read TGCGCCAGCAGCCATGATACGGTGGACAGCAATGAGCAGTTCTTC. The V call is TRBV4-3, the J call TRBJ2-1; D is perhaps TRBD1 (6 bases). Trimming took 3 bases from V and 6 from J, leaving 15 bases between them. The CDR3 is 15 residues long. The germline V gene encodes CDR1 LGHNA and CDR2 YSLEER.

The CDR3 reads CASSFVAGVGSDTQYF. As DNA, the CDR3 is TGTGCCAGCAGCTTCGTAGCGGGAGTTGGATCAGATACGCAGTATTTT. The chain is built from TRBV7-2 and TRBJ2-3, with 9 bases fitting TRBD2. There are 16 residues in the CDR3. The V gene's germline CDR1 is SGHTA and CDR2 FQGNSA. Trimming took 3 bases from V and 4 from J; bases not matched to a gene: 8.

The chain carries TRBV29-1 and TRBJ2-3; 10 nucleotides align to TRBD2. The CDR3 is made up of 15 amino acids. Germline trimming cut 6 bases from V and 0 bases from J; bases unmatched to any gene: 6. Germline CDR1 reads SQVTM; CDR2 reads ANQGSEA. Written as DNA, the CDR3 is TGCAGCGTGCGTAGGACTAGCGGAAGCACAGATACGCAGTATTTT. Translating it yields CSVRRTSGSTDTQYF.

This clonotype was counted only a few times. The chain joins TRBV10-2 to TRBJ2-7; the D is unclear. Germline CDR1 reads WSHSY; CDR2 reads SAAADI. This CDR3 is 22 amino acids long. V was shortened by 7 bases and J by 2 bases, with 39 bases between the two germline ends. The CDR3, as DNA: TGCGCCAGCAAGAAACCGTTTTCAAAGGAAGTTAAGACGGAAGAATTGACCTACGAGCAGTACTTC. It specifies CASKKPFSKEVKTEELTYEQYF.

The chain has TRBV20-1 and TRBJ2-5; 8 nucleotides match TRBD2. J was trimmed by 11 bases and V by 6 bases; bases with no gene match: 11. Germline V gene data show CDR1 as DFQATT and CDR2 as SNEGSKA (reference sequence). The CDR3 consists of 12 residues. The CDR3 protein is CSAKKLGGEQYF. The CDR3 bases are TGCAGTGCAAAGAAGCTCGGGGGGGAGCAGTACTTC.

This clonotype has at least ten counts. The chain is built from TRBV4-3 and TRBJ2-7, with no clear D. The germline V gene encodes CDR1 LGHNA and CDR2 YSLEER. V lost 4 bases, J lost 6 bases, and 16 bases lay in between. The CDR3 runs 14 residues. The CDR3 loop reads CASSRRLDESEQYF. CDR3 coding DNA: TGCGCCAGCAGCCGTAGGCTAGATGAGAGCGAGCAGTACTTC.

In this sample, this clonotype turned up a few times. The chain recombines TRBV4-3 with TRBJ2-1; 8 bases map to TRBD2. With V trimmed by 1 base and J by 0 bases, 8 bases remained unmatched. The CDR3 runs 18 residues. Germline CDR1 and CDR2: LGHNA and YSLEER. The chain's CDR3 is CASSQVGLAGNSYNEQFF. CDR3 in DNA: TGCGCCAGCAGCCAAGTGGGGCTAGCGGGCAACTCCTACAATGAGCAGTTCTTC.

This sequence joins TRBV29-1 and TRBJ2-1; 7 nucleotides agree with TRBD2. The CDR3 is 13 residues long. CDR1 is SQVTM and CDR2 is ANQGSEA in the germline V gene. V was pared by 7 bases and J by 6 bases, with 9 bases of the junction left unmatched. This CDR3 is CSAKVLAINEQFF. CDR3 bases: TGCAGCGCTAAAGTACTAGCGATCAATGAGCAGTTCTTC.

The chain recombines TRBV11-1 with TRBJ2-2, with unresolved D. V was clipped by 5 bases and J by 0 bases, with 13 bases between them. The CDR3 consists of 16 residues. CDR1 SGHAT and CDR2 FQDESV come from the germline V gene (reference sequence). The DNA of the CDR3 is TGTGCCAGCAGCCCGCTTTGGCTGACGAACACCGGGGAGCTGTTTTTT. Its protein product is CASSPLWLTNTGELFF.

The rearrangement links TRBV12-3 or TRBV12-4 to TRBJ2-7; no definite D call. With 2 bases removed from V and 4 bases from J, the gap between germline ends came to 9 bases. The CDR3 has 13 residues. CDR3 sequence (DNA): TGTGCCAGCAGTTTAAGGCAGACTTACGAGCAGTACTTC. It encodes CASSLRQTYEQYF.

There are a few counts of this clonotype. The chain employs TRBV25-1 and TRBJ1-4; D is perhaps TRBD1 (6 bases). The CDR3 runs to 15 residues. V was trimmed by 1 base and J by 12 bases, leaving 18 bases between them. CDR1 MGHDK and CDR2 SYGVNS come from the germline V gene. This CDR3 is CASSEWAAGEEQLFF. Written as DNA, the CDR3 is TGTGCCAGCAGTGAATGGGCGGCAGGGGAAGAGCAACTGTTTTTT.

The table lists this clonotype with a few counts. The chain is built from TRBV5-1 and TRBJ2-1, with TRBD1 matching over 8 bases. The CDR3 totals 14 residues. Germline-derived CDR1 and CDR2 are SGHRS and YFSETQ. With V trimmed by 0 bases and J by 6 bases, 2 bases remained unmatched. CDR3 in DNA: TGCGCCAGCAGCTTGGGGACAGGGACCAATGAGCAGTTCTTC. It is translated as CASSLGTGTNEQFF. The entire variable domain, with the rest obtained from reference TRBV5-1 and TRBJ2-1, is as follows: KAGVTQTPRYLIKTRGQQVTLSCSPISGHRSVSWYQQTPGQGLQFLFEYFSETQRNKGNFPGRFSGRQFSNSRSEMNVSTLELGDSALYLCASSLGTGTNEQFFGPGTRLTVL.

The chain carries TRBV6-1 and TRBJ2-1; no firm D call. The CDR3 runs 14 residues. Germline CDR1 reads MNHNS; CDR2 reads SASEGT. The V gene lost 4 bases and the J gene lost 4 bases, with 11 bases spanning the gap. CDR3 residues: CASSVRTPYNEQFF. The CDR3 DNA is TGTGCCAGCAGTGTCCGTACCCCATACAATGAGCAGTTCTTC.

The J gene is TRBJ1-2, the V gene TRBV7-9; 9 bases are shared with TRBD1. The CDR3 is 15 residues long. Unmatched junction bases numbered 5, after V lost 5 bases and J lost 1 base. Germline V gives CDR1 SEHNR, CDR2 FQNEAQ (reference sequence). Written as DNA, the CDR3 is TGTGCCAGCAGCCCGGGGACAGGGCTTAACTATGGCTACACCTTC. This sequence encodes CASSPGTGLNYGYTF.

The chain has TRBV20-1 and TRBJ2-7, with TRBD2 identical over 9 bases. This CDR3 is 16 amino acids long. CDR1 and CDR2 (germline): DFQATT, SNEGSKA (reference sequence). Written as DNA, the CDR3 is TGCAGCACTCCTAGTGCGATGCGGGGGGGCGCCTACGAGCAGTACTTC. This sequence encodes CSTPSAMRGGAYEQYF.

This rearrangement joins TRBV9 to TRBJ2-7; D unresolved. The germline V gene has CDR1 SGDLS and CDR2 YYNGEE. The CDR3 is made up of 14 amino acids. V dropped 0 bases and J dropped 0 bases, with 7 bases sitting between them. CDR3 DNA sequence: TGTGCCAGCAGCGTAGGTCCGGCCTCCTACGAGCAGTACTTC. Translated: CASSVGPASYEQYF.

This clonotype was detected only a few times. This rearrangement joins TRBV5-1 to TRBJ2-5; tentatively, D is TRBD2 (7 bases). The length of the CDR3 is 16 residues. The ends were cut back, 3 bases at V and 5 bases at J, with 20 bases in the middle. Germline V CDR1 and CDR2: SGHRS, YFSETQ. CDR3 bases: TGCGCCAGCAGCTCCAATGGGGGGGCTAGCGGTGAGACCCAGTACTTC. Protein sequence: CASSSNGGASGETQYF.

Comments on this clonotype: The junction differs from germline at one of its ends, possibly a read error. The chain uses TRBV12-3 or TRBV12-4 and TRBJ2-5; D remains ambiguous. The DNA end favors TRBJ2-7, so the J call may be wrong. This CDR3 is built from 13 residues. The CDR3 here is CTSRLSELYEQYF. For the CDR3, the DNA is TGTACCAGCAGACTCAGTGAACTCTACGAGCAGTACTTC.

The chain uses TRBV4-3 and TRBJ1-1; D is uncertain. The CDR3 covers 17 residues. V lost 0 bases and J 0 bases, leaving 14 bases between the germline ends. The germline gives CDR1 LGHNA, CDR2 YSLEER. The chain's CDR3 is CASSQDGLRHLNTEAFF. CDR3 sequence (DNA): TGCGCCAGCAGCCAAGATGGGCTTCGACATCTGAACACTGAAGCTTTCTTT.

This clonotype was seen ten or more times. The CDR3 bases are TGTGCCAGCAGCTTGGCGGTGGGACCTGGAAACACCATATATTTT. It translates to CASSLAVGPGNTIYF. This chain joins TRBV5-5 and TRBJ1-3, with D possibly being TRBD1 (5 bases). The CDR3 is made up of 15 amino acids. V was cut by 0 bases and J by 2 bases, with 9 bases left in between. Germline lookup yields CDR1 SGHKS and CDR2 YYEKEE (reference sequence).

This clonotype is a singleton in its sample. This chain connects TRBV7-2 to TRBJ2-5; 9 bases are a match to TRBD2. The J call may be mistaken, given a closer DNA end match to TRBJ2-7. The CDR3 contains 17 residues. Germline CDR1 SGHTA, CDR2 FQGNSA. CDR3 protein: CASSFSPRLAGQNEQYF. In DNA, the CDR3 is TGTGCCAGCAGCTTTAGCCCCCGGCTAGCGGGGCAAAACGAGCAGTACTTC.